This is a list of T cell receptor beta chains from one sample in a study of T-cell reconstitution after alpha-beta-depleted transplantation in children. From the PCR reads, TCRdb called clonotypes with MiXCR, one entry per CDR3 protein. This table holds approximately 350,000 distinct CDR3 sequences, 13% found once. The input for sequencing was PBMCs, taken from the stem cell graft. The receptors shown here come from a human donor who donated a stem cell graft to a child with Fanconi anemia. Both conserved end residues are part of each CDR3. The order of the fields is D gene, clone size, V gene, J gene, CDR3 DNA, CDR3 protein. The D gene is left open where the match is weak. Clone size is not always given. Where it is, it says once, few, many or a class for expanded clones.

NA	many	TRBV9	TRBJ2-2	TGTGCCAGCAGCGTAGCGTGGGGGACCGGGGAGCTGTTTTTT	CASSVAWGTGELFF
NA	few	TRBV20-1	TRBJ1-1	TGCAGTGCTGAAGGGAACATGAACACTGAAGCTTTCTTT	CSAEGNMNTEAFF
NA	NA	TRBV5-6	TRBJ2-1	TGTGCCAGCGGCCCCCAGCTCCTCTGCAATGAGCAGTTCTTC	CASGPQLLCNEQFF
NA	many	TRBV12-3/TRBV12-4	TRBJ1-1	TGTGCCAGCAGTCCGACCATCCTAACAGGGAACACTGAAGCTTTCTTT	CASSPTILTGNTEAFF
NA	NA	TRBV5-1	TRBJ1-1	TGCGCCAGCAGCTTTTCTGTCCTGAACACTGAAGCTTTCTTT	CASSFSVLNTEAFF
NA	NA	TRBV5-8	TRBJ2-3	TGTGCCAGCAGCTTGGCCCAGATTACAGATACGCAGTATTTT	CASSLAQITDTQYF
NA	few	TRBV4-2	TRBJ1-6	TGTGCCAGCAGCCAAGTAAATAATTCACCCCTCCACTTT	CASSQVNNSPLHF
NA	many	TRBV29-1	TRBJ2-2	TGCAGCGTTGTTCTTTCGGGGAACACCGGGGAGCTGTTTTTT	CSVVLSGNTGELFF
NA	few	TRBV6-2/TRBV6-3	TRBJ1-5	TGTGCCAGCAGTGTTCGGACTGGAGGGGCACGACAGCCCCAGCATTTT	CASSVRTGGARQPQHF
NA	many	TRBV11-1	TRBJ2-7	TGTGCCAGCAGCCTCCATTACGAGCAGTACTTC	CASSLHYEQYF
NA	NA	TRBV7-2	TRBJ2-3	TGTGCCAGCAGCTTAGCGAACCACCCAATAGATACGCAGTATTTT	CASSLANHPIDTQYF
NA	many	TRBV29-1	TRBJ2-1	TGCAGCGGCGCCATTCCCCTCTACAATGAGCAGTTCTTC	CSGAIPLYNEQFF
TRBD1	few	TRBV20-1	TRBJ1-1	TGCAGTGCTAGGTTCTGGGACAGGGGGAAGACTGAAGCTTTCTTT	CSARFWDRGKTEAFF
TRBD1	NA	TRBV11-2	TRBJ2-7	TGTGCCAGCAGCTTAAGGTCGGCTAGTAGGGACAGGGGTTCGTACGAGCAGTACTTC	CASSLRSASRDRGSYEQYF
NA	NA	TRBV11-2	TRBJ2-1	TGTGCCAGCAGCTTATCGGGGACTCGGGTTTCGAAGTTCTTC	CASSLSGTRVSKFF
TRBD1	many	TRBV20-1	TRBJ2-1	TGCAGTGCTCATTCTCCGGGACAGGGAGGTGAGCAGTTCTTC	CSAHSPGQGGEQFF
NA	many	TRBV7-2	TRBJ2-1	TGTGCCAGCAGCTCCCCCCAGTACAATGAGCAGTTCTTC	CASSSPQYNEQFF
NA	many	TRBV9	TRBJ2-2	TGTGCCAGCAGCCCCCGGGTGGGGTCGGTCTCCGGGGAGCTGTTTTTT	CASSPRVGSVSGELFF
NA	NA	TRBV7-2	TRBJ1-6	TGTGCCAGCAGCCGAGAGGGGGGAAGTAATTCACCCCTCCACTTT	CASSREGGSNSPLHF
NA	many	TRBV15	TRBJ1-1	TGTGCCACCAGCAGGGTACAGGGATCCAATGAAGCTTTCTTT	CATSRVQGSNEAFF
NA	few	TRBV5-1	TRBJ1-2	TGCGCCAGCAGCTTGGGGACAGCCGAGGACTATGGCTACACCTTC	CASSLGTAEDYGYTF
TRBD2	few	TRBV5-4	TRBJ2-1	TGTGCCAGCAGCGTAGGACTAGCGAAATCCTACAATGAGCAGTTCTTC	CASSVGLAKSYNEQFF
NA	few	TRBV6-1	TRBJ1-5	TGTGCCAGCAGCGACAGTCCTTATAGCAATCAGCCCCAGCATTTT	CASSDSPYSNQPQHF
NA	few	TRBV6-6	TRBJ1-6	TGTGCCAGCAGTTCACGATTTCATTCACCCCTCCACTTT	CASSSRFHSPLHF
TRBD1	few	TRBV15	TRBJ1-1	TGTGCCACCAGCTCCGAACGACAGGGGAACACTGAAGCTTTCTTT	CATSSERQGNTEAFF
NA	NA	TRBV9	TRBJ1-3	TGTGCCAGCAGCCCCCGTGCCATTATTGCTGGAAACACCATATATTTT	CASSPRAIIAGNTIYF
TRBD2	few	TRBV20-1	TRBJ2-3	TGCAGTGCTTGGGGGGGATTAACAGATACGCAGTATTTT	CSAWGGLTDTQYF
NA	few	TRBV20-1	TRBJ1-1	TGCAGTGCTAGCGATATTATGAACACTGAAGCTTTCTTT	CSASDIMNTEAFF
NA	NA	TRBV20-1	TRBJ2-7	TGCAGTGCTAGAGTCGGGGGACAATACGAGCAGTACTTC	CSARVGGQYEQYF
NA	few	TRBV7-2	TRBJ2-5	TGTGCCAGCAGCACTTCCCAAGAGACCCAGTACTTC	CASSTSQETQYF
NA	NA	TRBV25-1	TRBJ2-7	TGTGCCAGCCTGGGGCCGGATTCCTACGAGCAGTACTTC	CASLGPDSYEQYF
TRBD2	NA	TRBV7-2	TRBJ2-2	TGTGCCAGCAGCTTTGGCGGGGGGGGTACCGGGGAGCTGTTTTTT	CASSFGGGGTGELFF
TRBD1	many	TRBV7-2	TRBJ1-2	TGTGCCAGCAGCTTAGGGACAGGGGGTGGCTATGGCTACACCTTC	CASSLGTGGGYGYTF
NA	few	TRBV30	TRBJ2-5	TGTGCCTGGAGTATAGGTTCCGCAGAGACCCAGTACTTC	CAWSIGSAETQYF
NA	many	TRBV12-3/TRBV12-4	TRBJ2-7	TGTGCCAGCAGTTTACAGGGTTCGGCCTACGAGCAGTACTTC	CASSLQGSAYEQYF
TRBD2	few	TRBV11-2	TRBJ2-1	TGTGCCAGCATCGAAGGACTAGCGGGGGGGTTCAATGAGCAGTTCTTC	CASIEGLAGGFNEQFF
NA	many	TRBV7-2	TRBJ1-1	TGTGCCAGCAGCTTACAGGAGGGCACTGAAGCTTTCTTT	CASSLQEGTEAFF
TRBD1	few	TRBV2	TRBJ2-7	TGTGCCAGCAGCCTCGGACAGGTGGACACCTACGAGCAGTACTTC	CASSLGQVDTYEQYF
NA	NA	TRBV4-3	TRBJ2-1	TGCGCCAGCAGCCAAGGAGTGGGCCTAGATAATGAGCAGTTCTTC	CASSQGVGLDNEQFF
NA	few	TRBV6-1	TRBJ1-2	TGTGCCAGCAATAGGGAAAACTATGGCTACACCTTC	CASNRENYGYTF
NA	NA	TRBV7-8	TRBJ1-2	TGTGCCAGCAGACCTAGGACGGGCGGCTACACCTTC	CASRPRTGGYTF
NA	few	TRBV5-6	TRBJ1-3	TGTGCCAGCAGCTGGGGCCCAGAAGATGGAAACACCATATATTTT	CASSWGPEDGNTIYF
TRBD1	NA	TRBV5-4	TRBJ2-5	TGTGCCAGCAGCTCGGGACAGGGGTTACCAGAGACCCAGTACTTC	CASSSGQGLPETQYF